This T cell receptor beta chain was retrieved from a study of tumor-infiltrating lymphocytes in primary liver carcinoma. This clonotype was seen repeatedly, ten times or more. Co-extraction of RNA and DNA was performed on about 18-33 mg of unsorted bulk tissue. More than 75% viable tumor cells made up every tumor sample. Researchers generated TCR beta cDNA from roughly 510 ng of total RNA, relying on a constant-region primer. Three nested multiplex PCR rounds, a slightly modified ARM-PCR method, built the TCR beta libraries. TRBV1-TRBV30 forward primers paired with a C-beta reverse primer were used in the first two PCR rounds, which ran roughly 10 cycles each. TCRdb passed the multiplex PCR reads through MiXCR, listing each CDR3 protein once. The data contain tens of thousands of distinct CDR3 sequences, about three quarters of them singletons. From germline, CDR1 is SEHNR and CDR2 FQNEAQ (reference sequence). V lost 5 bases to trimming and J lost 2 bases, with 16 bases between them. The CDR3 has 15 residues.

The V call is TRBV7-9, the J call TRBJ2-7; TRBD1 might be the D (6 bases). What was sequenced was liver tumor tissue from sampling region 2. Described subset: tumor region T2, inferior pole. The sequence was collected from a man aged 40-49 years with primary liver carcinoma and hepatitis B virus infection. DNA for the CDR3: TGTGCCAGCAGCCCTAGGACAGCCCCCACCTACGAGCAGTACTTC. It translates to CASSPRTAPTYEQYF. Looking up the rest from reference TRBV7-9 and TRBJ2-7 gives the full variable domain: DTGVSQNPRHKITKRGQNVTFRCDPISEHNRLYWYRQTLGQGPEFLTYFQNEAQLEKSRLLSDRFSAERPKGSFSTLEIQRTEQGDSAMYLCASSPRTAPTYEQYFGPGTRLTVT.